Sequencing of this TCR beta chain was carried out in a study of blood T cell repertoires in COVID-19. About the study: Acute and convalescent COVID-19 samples came from the United States, Italy and Spain. In each case, the material was cDNA or gDNA derived from T cells, B-cell-depleted T cells, or PBMCs.

In the original analysis: Cell counts per sample came from amplifying reference gene primers. Assay: immunoSEQ multiplex PCR; the TCRdb copy retains only in-frame clones and omits some. V, J and clone size derive from that table, while D and trimming were established from the DNA sequence. This table holds around 380,000 clones, roughly 77% found once. The table lists this clone with a count of one. Source material: peripheral blood. The TCR originated in a human donor with acute or convalescent COVID-19. The donor label of this sample is uncertain.

The chain's CDR3 is CASITGMNQPQHF. CDR3 coding DNA: TGTGCCAGCATTACAGGGATGAATCAGCCCCAGCATTTT. The rearrangement uses TRBV28 and TRBJ1-5; D perhaps matches TRBD1 (6 bases). V dropped 7 bases and J dropped 4 bases, with 11 bases sitting between them. The CDR3 loop spans 13 amino acids. CDR1 is MDHEN, CDR2 SYDVKM, per germline.